A single sample is the source of the 12 T cell receptor beta chains below, sequenced in a study of T cells in Graves' hyperthyroidism and ophthalmopathy. The TCR beta CDR3 regions underwent amplification using RNA transcripts as the source. The HTBI set primed first-round TCR CDR3 RT-PCR. MiXCR was run by TCRdb on the multiplex PCR reads, yielding one entry per CDR3 protein. The sample has around 600,000 distinct CDR3 sequences; around 15% are singletons. The material sequenced was blood. All receptors come from a woman between 45 and 60 years old with Graves' ophthalmopathy.

The V gene is TRBV12-3 or TRBV12-4, the J gene TRBJ2-5; D is unclear. The CDR3 has 11 residues. Trimming removed 6 bases at V and 5 bases at J, with 7 bases between. The CDR3 nucleotides are TGTGCCAGCAGGTATTTGGAGACCCAGTACTTC. Its protein product is CASRYLETQYF.

In this sample, this clonotype turned up many times. V and J are TRBV11-2 and TRBJ2-2; tentative D call: TRBD2 (6 bases). The CDR3 sequence is 12 residues long. From germline, CDR1 is SGHAT and CDR2 FQNNGV. Between the trimmed V and J ends, which lost 6 bases and 5 bases, there was a span of 7 bases. The CDR3 loop reads CASRTRTGELFF. The DNA of the CDR3 is TGTGCCAGCAGGACTAGAACCGGGGAGCTGTTTTTT.

In this sample, this clonotype turned up many times. The genes are TRBV12-3 or TRBV12-4 and TRBJ2-1; D might be TRBD1 (6 bases). The CDR3 covers 13 residues. Deletions cut 3 bases from V and 7 bases from J, with 10 bases between. The CDR3 loop is CASSFARGNEQFF. CDR3 bases: TGTGCCAGCAGTTTTGCCAGGGGTAATGAGCAGTTCTTC.

This clonotype was seen a few times. The rearrangement uses TRBV11-3 and TRBJ1-5; D is undetermined. From germline, CDR1 is SGHNT and CDR2 YENEEA. This CDR3 is built from 14 residues. V dropped 5 bases and J dropped 3 bases, with 11 bases sitting between them. CDR3 nucleotides: TGTGCCAGCAGCCCCGCGCGCCACAATCAGCCCCAGCATTTT. Translated: CASSPARHNQPQHF.

This clonotype was seen a handful of times. The chain couples TRBV27 to TRBJ2-7, with D maybe TRBD2 (5 bases). V was pared by 8 bases and J by 7 bases, with 21 bases between. The CDR3 covers 14 residues. Germline V gene sequence: CDR1 MNHEY, CDR2 SMNVEV (reference sequence). Here the CDR3 reads CASASVRERREQYF. CDR3 bases: TGTGCCAGCGCCAGTGTCCGGGAAAGGCGGGAGCAGTACTTC.

This clonotype appeared many times. The chain recombines TRBV12-5 with TRBJ2-2, with TRBD1 identical over 11 bases. V was pared by 1 base and J by 5 bases, with 6 bases of the junction left unmatched. Germline V gives CDR1 LGHNT, CDR2 FRNRAP. The CDR3 is made up of 17 amino acids. The CDR3 protein is CASGLAVGTGGTGELFF. DNA for the CDR3: TGTGCTAGTGGTTTGGCCGTCGGGACAGGGGGTACCGGGGAGCTGTTTTTT.

This clonotype has a count of ten or more. The genes are TRBV19 and TRBJ2-1; the match to TRBD2 covers 11 bases. The germline CDR1 and CDR2 sequences are LNHDA and SQIVND (reference sequence). The CDR3 spans 15 residues. V lost 5 bases to trimming and J lost 9 bases; unmatched junction nucleotides: 9. DNA for the CDR3: TGTGCCAGTAGTCCGGCGGGACTAGCGGTTCCTGAGCAGTTCTTC. Amino acid sequence: CASSPAGLAVPEQFF.

This clonotype was seen many times. The V call is TRBV7-2, the J call TRBJ2-5, with 10 bases aligning to TRBD1. J lost 5 bases, V lost 5 bases, and 5 bases had no gene match. The CDR3 covers 14 residues. Per the germline V gene, CDR1 is SGHTA and CDR2 is FQGNSA. In DNA, the CDR3 is TGTGCCAGCAGCCAGGACAGGGGGAGGGAGACCCAGTACTTC. This encodes CASSQDRGRETQYF.

This clonotype was counted at least ten times. The rearrangement uses TRBV27 and TRBJ2-3; D may be TRBD2 (5 bases). CDR1 and CDR2 from the germline V gene are MNHEY and SMNVEV (reference sequence). Trimming stripped 2 bases from V and 0 bases from J, with 15 bases between. The CDR3 has 17 amino acids. The CDR3 spells CASSLGLGERSTDTQYF. CDR3 DNA: TGTGCCAGCAGTTTAGGGTTGGGAGAGCGTAGCACAGATACGCAGTATTTT.

V is TRBV12-3 or TRBV12-4 and J is TRBJ1-5; weak D call: TRBD1 (6 bases). Deletions cut 7 bases from V and 6 bases from J, with 13 bases between. The CDR3 loop spans 13 amino acids. CDR3 nucleotides: TGTGCCAGCACAGGGGCTCGGAGTCAGCCCCAGCATTTT. This codes for CASTGARSQPQHF.

This clonotype was detected ten times or more. V usage is TRBV18 and J usage is TRBJ1-2; D may be TRBD1 (5 bases). Looked up from germline, CDR1 is KGHSH and CDR2 is LQKENI. V was cut by 5 bases and J by 4 bases, with 14 bases left in between. The CDR3 loop spans 14 amino acids. CDR3 amino acids: CASSSAQGGYGYTF. The CDR3 DNA follows: TGTGCCAGCTCATCGGCCCAGGGCGGCTATGGCTACACCTTC.

At least ten counts were recorded for this clonotype. CDR3 sequence: CASARETRETQYF. In DNA, the CDR3 is TGTGCCAGCGCCAGAGAAACGAGGGAGACCCAGTACTTC. The chain recombines TRBV18 with TRBJ2-5; no reliable D call. The CDR3 is 13 residues long. Germline CDR1 KGHSH, CDR2 LQKENI. Trimming shortened V by 8 bases and J by 5 bases, and 15 bases separated the two germline ends. Filled out from reference TRBV18 and TRBJ2-5, the complete variable domain reads NAGVMQNPRHLVRRRGQEARLRCSPMKGHSHVYWYRQLPEEGLKFMVYLQKENIIDESGMPKERFSAEFPKEGPSILRIQQVVRGDSAAYFCASARETRETQYFGPGTRLLVL.